This record looks at one TCR beta chain sequence and its context. What it recognizes is unknown. The data were obtained in a study of cytomegalovirus exposure and HLA in healthy donors. Across the whole study: Early on, a data release was issued that held 85 million to 95 million unique TCRs from HLA-typed donors.

Both 60 Vbeta primers and 13 Jbeta primers went into the PCR. Profiling relied on immunoSEQ multiplex PCR, and the TCRdb table lists in-frame clones only, not all of them. The profile covers under 150,000 clones, with about 80% appearing a single time and around 5.9% taken by the ten largest. The V gene lost 0 bases and the J gene lost 0 bases, with 6 bases spanning the gap. The V gene's germline CDR1 is SGHVS and CDR2 FNYEAQ. The CDR3 loop spans 15 amino acids. General study findings and limits: Data from an earlier analysis indicated that most TCR beta V segments were productive either about 90% or about 30% of the time. Both high specificity and high sensitivity reportedly marked the classifier's diagnosis of cytomegalovirus status.

The rearrangement joins TRBV7-6 to TRBJ1-3, with no clear D. The receptor comes from a middle-aged woman in good health and CMV-seropositive. The sample was PBMCs. For the CDR3, the DNA is TGTGCCAGCAGCTTAGCACATACCTCTGGAAACACCATATATTTT. It specifies CASSLAHTSGNTIYF.